This T cell receptor beta chain was profiled in a study of blood T cells in healthy people across ages. Study-level points and caveats: The study could not conclusively compare naive and antigen-experienced cells, given its unsorted PBMCs.

The sample holds a few counts of this clonotype. The antigen is not known. V lost 3 bases and J lost 0, with 9 bases in between. Germline V gene data show CDR1 as SGHRS and CDR2 as YFSETQ. This CDR3 spans 14 amino acids. The authors ran a second PCR of roughly 7 to 11 cycles using a sample-barcoded 5' primer and a J-beta primer mix. TCRdb itself ran the 5' RACE reads through MiXCR, one entry per CDR3 protein. The data hold under 800,000 distinct CDR3 sequences, with about 21% observed a single time. This clonotype was obtained from a man aged 70 or older in good health. The genes are TRBV5-1 and TRBJ1-1, with a weak D call TRBD1 (5 bases). The specimen sequenced was blood. The CDR3 reads CASSSATVNTEAFF. CDR3 DNA sequence: TGCGCCAGCAGCTCGGCGACAGTGAACACTGAAGCTTTCTTT.